This record concerns one T cell receptor beta chain sequence. Here immunoSEQ multiplex PCR was the method, and the copy in TCRdb shows in-frame clones only, minus some. This table has approximately 70,000 clones, roughly 80% appearing once. These data come from a study of blood T cell repertoires in COVID-19. The V gene end was trimmed by 8 bases and the J gene end by 7 bases; junction bases not matched to a gene: 10. Per the germline V gene, CDR1 is MNHEY and CDR2 is SVGAGI. The CDR3 loop spans 15 amino acids. Sequenced sample: peripheral blood. This receptor was obtained from a woman aged 80 or older with acute or convalescent COVID-19. The rearrangement links TRBV6-5 to TRBJ1-6; 8 positions match TRBD1. CDR3 sequence: CASGQDRATNSPLHF. CDR3 bases: TGTGCCAGCGGCCAGGACAGGGCCACCAATTCACCCCTCCACTTT.